The 7 T cell receptor beta chains below were found in one sample sequenced in a study of blood T cell repertoires in COVID-19. Using immunoSEQ multiplex PCR, the repertoire was profiled, and TCRdb retains in-frame clones only, with some absent. The top ten clones hold about 5.7% of a sample with 95,000 to 150,000 clones, about 82% of them seen once. Material: peripheral blood. The receptors derive from a human donor in a cohort sampled during active COVID-19.

To note about this clone: Other DNA sequences within the sample encode an identical CDR3. The chain uses TRBV28 and TRBJ1-2, with D perhaps TRBD1 (6 bases). V lost 5 bases, J lost 5 bases, and 9 bases lay in between. CDR1 and CDR2 (germline): MDHEN, SYDVKM. This CDR3 is 12 amino acids long. The CDR3 sequence is CASSLTGYGYTF. The CDR3 nucleotides are TGTGCCAGCAGTCTGACAGGATATGGCTACACCTTC.

This chain uses TRBV5-1 with TRBJ2-1; TRBD2 matches at 8 bases. This CDR3 is 15 amino acids long. J was trimmed by 7 bases and V by 5 bases; bases with no gene match: 11. Germline CDR1 and CDR2: SGHRS and YFSETQ. DNA for the CDR3: TGCGCCAGCAGTCTTGGGGCGGGAGGATCGAATGAGCAGTTCTTC. This sequence encodes CASSLGAGGSNEQFF.

The chain employs TRBV27 and TRBJ2-2, with 9 bases lining up with TRBD1. Germline assignment: CDR1 MNHEY and CDR2 SMNVEV (reference sequence). Trimming cost V 5 bases and J 0 bases; bases outside gene matches: 7. This CDR3 contains 17 residues. The CDR3 coding sequence is TGTGCCAGCAGTCAGAGAGGGACAGGGTCGAACACCGGGGAGCTGTTTTTT. Protein product: CASSQRGTGSNTGELFF.

V and J are TRBV30 and TRBJ1-2; 7 nucleotides match TRBD1. The CDR3 covers 19 residues. Germline lookup yields CDR1 GTSNPN and CDR2 SVGIG (reference sequence). J was trimmed by 8 bases and V by 3 bases; bases with no gene match: 27. The CDR3 loop reads CAWRAGGGSTGSRGKGYTF. CDR3 nucleotides: TGTGCCTGGAGGGCTGGTGGGGGTTCGACAGGGAGCAGGGGGAAGGGCTACACCTTC.

This rearrangement joins TRBV5-1 to TRBJ1-1, with TRBD1 as a possible D gene (5 bases). Germline assignment: CDR1 SGHRS and CDR2 YFSETQ. Trimming stripped 0 bases from V and 0 bases from J, with 12 bases between. This CDR3 comprises 16 residues. In nucleotides, the CDR3 is TGCGCCAGCAGCTTGGAAACCAGGGTCCTGAACACTGAAGCTTTCTTT. Amino acid sequence: CASSLETRVLNTEAFF.

V gene TRBV6-5 combines with J gene TRBJ1-5; a possible D gene is TRBD1 (6 bases). Germline loops: CDR1 MNHEY, CDR2 SVGAGI. This CDR3 spans 15 amino acids. V gave up 0 bases and J gave up 4 bases, with 10 bases separating them. The CDR3 loop is CASSYSGQINQPQHF. CDR3 bases: TGTGCCAGCAGTTACTCCGGACAGATAAATCAGCCCCAGCATTTT.

The V and J genes are TRBV11-2 and TRBJ2-1, with 7 nucleotides matching TRBD2. There are 16 residues in the CDR3. CDR1 and CDR2 (germline): SGHAT, FQNNGV. J gave up 5 bases and V 1 base, and 8 bases lay outside the gene matches. The CDR3 reads CASSLGGTAGNNEQFF. CDR3 in DNA: TGTGCCAGCAGCTTAGGGGGAACAGCGGGAAACAATGAGCAGTTCTTC.